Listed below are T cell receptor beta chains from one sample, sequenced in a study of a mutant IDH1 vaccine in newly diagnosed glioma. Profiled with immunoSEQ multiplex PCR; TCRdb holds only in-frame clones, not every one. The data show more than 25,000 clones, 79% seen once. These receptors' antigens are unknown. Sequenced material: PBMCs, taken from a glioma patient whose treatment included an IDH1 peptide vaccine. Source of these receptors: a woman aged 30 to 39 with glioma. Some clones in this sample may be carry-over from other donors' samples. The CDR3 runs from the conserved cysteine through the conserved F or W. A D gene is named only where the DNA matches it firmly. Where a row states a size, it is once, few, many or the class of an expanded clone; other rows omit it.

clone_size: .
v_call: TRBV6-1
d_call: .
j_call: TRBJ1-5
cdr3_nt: TGTGCCAGCAGCCACTGGGCCGAACGTTATCAGCCCCAGCATTTT
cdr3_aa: CASSHWAERYQPQHF

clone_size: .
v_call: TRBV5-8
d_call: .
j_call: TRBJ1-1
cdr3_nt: TGTGCCAGCAGCTTGGATTACACTGAAGCTTTCTTT
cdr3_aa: CASSLDYTEAFF

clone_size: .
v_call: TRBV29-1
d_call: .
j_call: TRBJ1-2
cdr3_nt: TGCAGCGTTGTTTTGGCAGGGAGGTATGGCTACACCTTC
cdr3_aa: CSVVLAGRYGYTF

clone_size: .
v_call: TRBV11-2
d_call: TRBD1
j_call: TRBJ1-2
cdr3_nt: TGTGCCAGCAGCACCAGGGGGGGGGTCTATGGCTACACCTTC
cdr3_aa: CASSTRGGVYGYTF

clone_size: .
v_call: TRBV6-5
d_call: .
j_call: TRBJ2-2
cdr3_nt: TGTGCCAGCACCGTAGGGTTCGGCGGGGAGCTGTTTTTT
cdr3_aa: CASTVGFGGELFF

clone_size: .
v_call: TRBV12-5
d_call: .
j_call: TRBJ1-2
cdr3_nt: TGTGCTAGTGGTTTGGGCAGGGCGATTTTCAACTATGGCTACACCTTC
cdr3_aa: CASGLGRAIFNYGYTF

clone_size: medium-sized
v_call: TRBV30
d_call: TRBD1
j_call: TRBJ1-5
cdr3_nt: TGTGCCTGGAGGTCCGGGACAGGGGGAAGTCAGCCCCAGCATTTT
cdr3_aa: CAWRSGTGGSQPQHF

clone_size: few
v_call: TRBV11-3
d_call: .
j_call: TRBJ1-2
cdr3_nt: TGTGCCAGCACCGATACTAACTATGGCTACACCTTC
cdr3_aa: CASTDTNYGYTF

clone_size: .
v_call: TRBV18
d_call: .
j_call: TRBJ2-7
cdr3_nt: TGTGCCAGCTCCCCTATGGGGGCGTTCGACGAGCAGTACTTC
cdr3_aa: CASSPMGAFDEQYF

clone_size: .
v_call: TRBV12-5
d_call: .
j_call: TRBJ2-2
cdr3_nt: TGTGCTAGTGGTTTTTTGGAACAGGGCGTCACCGGGGAGCTGTTTTTT
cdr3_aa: CASGFLEQGVTGELFF

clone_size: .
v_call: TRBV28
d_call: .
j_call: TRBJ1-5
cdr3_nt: TGTGCCAGCGGCGTCCCAGGGGACAATCAGCCCCAGCATTTT
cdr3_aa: CASGVPGDNQPQHF

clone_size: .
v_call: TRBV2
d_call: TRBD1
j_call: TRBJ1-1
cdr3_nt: TGTGCCAGCAGGTACAGGGGAAACACTGAAGCTTTCTTT
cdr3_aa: CASRYRGNTEAFF

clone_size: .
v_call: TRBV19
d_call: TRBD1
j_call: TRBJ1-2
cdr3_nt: TGTGCCAGTAGTAGACAGGGGGGCGGCTACACCTTC
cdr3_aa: CASSRQGGGYTF

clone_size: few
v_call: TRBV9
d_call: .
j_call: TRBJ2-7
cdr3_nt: TGTGCCAGCAGCGTAGGACTGGGGGACTACGAGCAGTACTTC
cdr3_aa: CASSVGLGDYEQYF

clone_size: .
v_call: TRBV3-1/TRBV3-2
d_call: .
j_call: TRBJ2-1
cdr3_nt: TGTGCCAGCAGCCAAGAAATCTTC
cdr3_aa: CASSQEIF

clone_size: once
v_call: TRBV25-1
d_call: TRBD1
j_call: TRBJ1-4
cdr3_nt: TGTGCCAGCAGTGAAGGGACAGTATACTCAACTAATGAAAAACTGTTTTTT
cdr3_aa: CASSEGTVYSTNEKLFF

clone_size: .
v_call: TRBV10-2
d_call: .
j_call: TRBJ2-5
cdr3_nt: TGCGCCAGCAGTGGATCGGGGTCCCAAGAGACCCAGTACTTC
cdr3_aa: CASSGSGSQETQYF

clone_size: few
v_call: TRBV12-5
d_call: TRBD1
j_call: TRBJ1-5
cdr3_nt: TGTGCTAGTGGTTTGGGTCTGGGGGGACAGGGAACCCATTTT
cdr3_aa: CASGLGLGGQGTHF

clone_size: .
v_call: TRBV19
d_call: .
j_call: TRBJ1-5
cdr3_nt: TGTGCCAGTAGCCCCTCGGGAAACAGGAGGAATCAGCCCCAGCATTTT
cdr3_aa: CASSPSGNRRNQPQHF

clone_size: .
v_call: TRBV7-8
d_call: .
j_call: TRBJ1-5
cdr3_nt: TGTGCCAGCAGCTTAGATGGGGGGTTGAGTCAGCCCCAGCATTTT
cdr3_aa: CASSLDGGLSQPQHF

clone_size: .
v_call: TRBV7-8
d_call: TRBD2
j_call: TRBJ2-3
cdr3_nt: TGTGCCAGCAGCCTACCGGGACTAGCGGCTTCTAGCACAGATACGCAGTATTTT
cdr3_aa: CASSLPGLAASSTDTQYF

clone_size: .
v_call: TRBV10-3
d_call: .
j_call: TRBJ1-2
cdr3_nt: TGTGCCATCAGTGACAGCGGCGACTATGGCTACACCTTC
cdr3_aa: CAISDSGDYGYTF

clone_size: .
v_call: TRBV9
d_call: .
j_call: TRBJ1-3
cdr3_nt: TGTGCCAGCAGCGTACAAGGGAGCAACACCATATATTTT
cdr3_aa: CASSVQGSNTIYF

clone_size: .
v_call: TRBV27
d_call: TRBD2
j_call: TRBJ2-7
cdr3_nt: TGTGCCAGCAGCACCCCCGGGACTAGGGCTTACTTC
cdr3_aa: CASSTPGTRAYF

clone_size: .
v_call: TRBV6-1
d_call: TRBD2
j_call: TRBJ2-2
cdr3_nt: TGTGCCAGCAGTGCCGGCTCTAGCGGGAGGGCTGGGGCCGGGGAGCTGTTTTTT
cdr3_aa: CASSAGSSGRAGAGELFF

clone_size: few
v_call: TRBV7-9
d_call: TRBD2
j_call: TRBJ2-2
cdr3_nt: TGTGCCAGCAGCTTACGGCGGGAGGGGCTCGGGGAGCTGTTTTTT
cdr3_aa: CASSLRREGLGELFF

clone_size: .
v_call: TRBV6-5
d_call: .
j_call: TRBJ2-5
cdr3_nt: TGTGCCAGCAGTTACTCAGTCCAGGAGCGGGAGACCCAGTACTTC
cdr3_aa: CASSYSVQERETQYF

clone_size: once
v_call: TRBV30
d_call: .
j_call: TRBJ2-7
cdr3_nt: TGTGCCTGGAGTGCCTCAATATACGAGCAGTACTTC
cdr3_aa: CAWSASIYEQYF

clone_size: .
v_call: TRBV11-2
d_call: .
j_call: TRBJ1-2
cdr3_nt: TGTGCCAGCAGCTCACAGGGTGGTGGCTACACCTTC
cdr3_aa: CASSSQGGGYTF

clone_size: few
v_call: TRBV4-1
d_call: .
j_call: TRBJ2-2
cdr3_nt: TGCGCCAGCAGCCAAGTAACCGGGGAGCTGTTTTTT
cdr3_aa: CASSQVTGELFF

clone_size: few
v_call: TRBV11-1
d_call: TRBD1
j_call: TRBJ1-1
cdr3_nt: TGTGCCAGCAGCCAAACAGGGGATACTGAAGCTTTCTTT
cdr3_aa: CASSQTGDTEAFF

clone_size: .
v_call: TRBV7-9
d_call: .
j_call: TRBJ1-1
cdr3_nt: TGTGCCAGCAGCTTAGGGCGCTATCAAACGGGGGCAAGTTTCGCTGAAGCTTTCTTT
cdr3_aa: CASSLGRYQTGASFAEAFF

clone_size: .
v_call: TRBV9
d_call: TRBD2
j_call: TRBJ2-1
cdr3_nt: TGTGCCAGCAGCGTAGGTGGGGGGGATGAGCAGTTCTTC
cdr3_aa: CASSVGGGDEQFF

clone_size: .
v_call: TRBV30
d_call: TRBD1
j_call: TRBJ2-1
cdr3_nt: TGTGCCTGGAGTGGGGACAGGGAGCAGTTCTTC
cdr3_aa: CAWSGDREQFF

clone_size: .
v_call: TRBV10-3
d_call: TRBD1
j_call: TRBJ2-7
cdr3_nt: TGTGCCATCAGTGACCTCGACGGCAGGGGGCTCGAGCAGTACTTC
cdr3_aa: CAISDLDGRGLEQYF

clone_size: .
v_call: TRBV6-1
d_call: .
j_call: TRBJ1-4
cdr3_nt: TGTGCCAGCAGTGGACCCGGGACAAATACTGAAAAACTGTTTTTT
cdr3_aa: CASSGPGTNTEKLFF

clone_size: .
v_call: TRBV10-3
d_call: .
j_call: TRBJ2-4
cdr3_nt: TGTGCCATCAGTGAAAGCCAGGACGGGCCCAAAAACATTCAGTACTTC
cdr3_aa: CAISESQDGPKNIQYF

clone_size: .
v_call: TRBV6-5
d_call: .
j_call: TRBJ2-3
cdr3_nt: TGTGCCAGCAGTTACTCGGAGCGGGTAGATACGCAGTATTTT
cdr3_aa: CASSYSERVDTQYF

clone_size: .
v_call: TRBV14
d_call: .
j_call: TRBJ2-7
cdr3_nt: TGTGCCAGCAGCCCGGGCCTAAAAAACTACGAGCAGTACTTC
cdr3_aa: CASSPGLKNYEQYF

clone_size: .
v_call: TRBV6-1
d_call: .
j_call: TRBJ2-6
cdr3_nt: TGTGCCAGCAGTGAAAGGGGAGCATCTGGGGCCAACGTCCTGACTTTC
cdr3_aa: CASSERGASGANVLTF

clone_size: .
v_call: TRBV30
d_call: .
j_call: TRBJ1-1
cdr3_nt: TGTGCCTGGAGTGTACTTGGAGAGAACACTGAAGCTTTCTTT
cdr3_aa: CAWSVLGENTEAFF

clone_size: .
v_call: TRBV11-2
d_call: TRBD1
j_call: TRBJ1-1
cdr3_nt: TGTGCCAGCAGCTACACAGGGGGCACTGAAGCTTTCTTT
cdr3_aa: CASSYTGGTEAFF

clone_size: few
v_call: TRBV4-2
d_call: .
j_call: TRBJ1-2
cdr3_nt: TGTGCCAGCAGCCAAGTAACAGGGACCTATGGCTACACCTTC
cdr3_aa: CASSQVTGTYGYTF

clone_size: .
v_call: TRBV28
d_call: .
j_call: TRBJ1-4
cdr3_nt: TGTGCCAGCAGTACCCACGCCTGGCCTAATGAAAAACTGTTTTTT
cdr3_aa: CASSTHAWPNEKLFF

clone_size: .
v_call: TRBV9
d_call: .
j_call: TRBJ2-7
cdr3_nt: TGTGCCAGCGCCGAGGGGGCTAGCGGCTCCTACGAGCAGTACTTC
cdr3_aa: CASAEGASGSYEQYF

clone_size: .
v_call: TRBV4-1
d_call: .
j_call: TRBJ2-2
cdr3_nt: TGCGCCAGCAGCCAAGTGGGGGGGCCCGGGGAGCTGTTTTTT
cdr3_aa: CASSQVGGPGELFF

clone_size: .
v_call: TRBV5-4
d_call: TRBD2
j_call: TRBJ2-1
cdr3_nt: TGTGCCAGCAGCCCGCTAGCGGGAGGTCCCAATGAGCAGTTCTTC
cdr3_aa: CASSPLAGGPNEQFF

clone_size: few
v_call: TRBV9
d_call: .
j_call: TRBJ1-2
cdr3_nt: TGTGCCAGCAGTGGGGGACTCCCGGGCTACACCTTC
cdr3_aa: CASSGGLPGYTF

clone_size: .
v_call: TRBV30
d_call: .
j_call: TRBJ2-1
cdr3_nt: TGTGCCTGGGAGGCGTACAATGAGCAGTTCTTC
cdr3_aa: CAWEAYNEQFF

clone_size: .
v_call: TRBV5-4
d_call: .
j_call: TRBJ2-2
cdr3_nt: TGTGCCAGCAGCTCCCAGGGCGGCGGGGAGCTGTTTTTT
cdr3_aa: CASSSQGGGELFF

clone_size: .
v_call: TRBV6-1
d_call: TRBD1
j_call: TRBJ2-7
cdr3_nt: TGTGCCAGCAGTGAAGGGAGGGGGACAGGGAGCTACGAGCAGTACTTC
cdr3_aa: CASSEGRGTGSYEQYF

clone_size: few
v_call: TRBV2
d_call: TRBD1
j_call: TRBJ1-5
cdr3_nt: TGTGCCAGCAGGGGACAGGGAGCAATGAGCAATCAGCCCCAGCATTTT
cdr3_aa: CASRGQGAMSNQPQHF

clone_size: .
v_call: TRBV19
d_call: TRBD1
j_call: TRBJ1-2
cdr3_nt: TGTGCCAGTAGTAGGCCCCGGACAGGGGGCGTCTTTGGCTACACCTTC
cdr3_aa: CASSRPRTGGVFGYTF

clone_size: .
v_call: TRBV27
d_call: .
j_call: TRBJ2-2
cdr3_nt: TGTGCCAGCAGTTTGGTCGACGTCGGGGAGCTGTTTTTT
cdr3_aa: CASSLVDVGELFF